This T cell receptor (beta chain) was documented in a study of blood T cell repertoires in COVID-19. Study information: The study drew acute and convalescent COVID-19 samples from the United States, Italy and Spain. T cells, B-cell-depleted T cells, or PBMCs supplied cDNA or gDNA.

Germline assignment: CDR1 SGDLS and CDR2 YYNGEE. The CDR3 is 14 amino acids. V was shortened by 2 bases and J by 8 bases, with 11 bases between the two germline ends. Original handling: Estimates of nucleated cell counts were drawn from the amplification of reference gene primers. Produced via immunoSEQ multiplex PCR; TCRdb's table is partial and in-frame only. The V and J calls and clone size are taken from that table; D and trimming were inferred from the DNA. This table has 350,000 to 450,000 clones, 85% appearing once. The TCR comes from a woman between 18 and 29 years old with acute or convalescent COVID-19. The sample consisted of peripheral blood. The chain recombines TRBV9 with TRBJ1-6; a possible D gene is TRBD1 (5 bases). CDR3 nucleotides: TGTGCCAGCAGCGTCGGGCAGGGCTATTCACCCCTCCACTTT. This sequence encodes CASSVGQGYSPLHF.